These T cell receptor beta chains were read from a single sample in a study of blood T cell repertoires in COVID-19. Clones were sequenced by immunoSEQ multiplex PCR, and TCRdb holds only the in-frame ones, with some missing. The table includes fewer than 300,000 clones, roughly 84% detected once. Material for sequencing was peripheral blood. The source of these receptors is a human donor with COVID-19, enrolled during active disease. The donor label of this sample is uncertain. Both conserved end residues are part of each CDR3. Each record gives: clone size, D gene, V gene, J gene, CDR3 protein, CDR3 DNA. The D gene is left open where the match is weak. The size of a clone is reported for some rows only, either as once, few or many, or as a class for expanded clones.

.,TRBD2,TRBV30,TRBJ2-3,CAWSVLAGGGTQYF,TGTGCCTGGAGTGTACTAGCGGGAGGTGGTACGCAGTATTTT
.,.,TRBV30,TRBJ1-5,CAWSVRGGSNQPQHF,TGTGCCTGGAGTGTACGGGGGGGTAGCAATCAGCCCCAGCATTTT
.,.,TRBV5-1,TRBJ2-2,CASSLITDTGELFF,TGCGCCAGCAGCTTGATAACGGACACCGGGGAGCTGTTTTTT
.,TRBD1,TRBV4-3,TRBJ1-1,CASSQALGQGLTEAFF,TGCGCCAGCAGCCAAGCCCTGGGACAGGGGCTCACTGAAGCTTTCTTT
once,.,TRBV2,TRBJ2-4,CASSEAKGKAKNIQYF,TGTGCCAGCAGTGAAGCCAAGGGGAAAGCCAAAAACATTCAGTACTTC
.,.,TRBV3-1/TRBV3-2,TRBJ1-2,CASSQSGGQGGYTF,TGTGCCAGCAGCCAATCCGGGGGGCAGGGCGGCTACACCTTC
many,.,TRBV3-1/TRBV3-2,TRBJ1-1,CASSKLKGWAGNTEAFF,TGTGCCAGCTCGAAGCTAAAGGGGTGGGCAGGCAACACTGAAGCTTTCTTT
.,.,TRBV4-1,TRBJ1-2,CASSQGVRVDYGYTF,TGCGCCAGCAGCCAAGGGGTTCGGGTGGACTATGGCTACACCTTC
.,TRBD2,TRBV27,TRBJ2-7,CASSFLAGAGEQYF,TGTGCCAGCAGTTTTCTAGCGGGAGCGGGGGAGCAGTACTTC
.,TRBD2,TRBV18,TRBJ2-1,CASSGLAATNEQFF,TGTGCCAGCTCAGGACTAGCGGCCACAAATGAGCAGTTCTTC
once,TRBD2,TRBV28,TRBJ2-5,CASSLGLAGEAQYF,TGTGCCAGCAGTTTGGGACTAGCGGGGGAGGCCCAGTACTTC
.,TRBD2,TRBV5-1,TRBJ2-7,CASSFGTRVGDEQYF,TGCGCCAGCAGCTTCGGGACTAGGGTTGGGGACGAGCAGTACTTC
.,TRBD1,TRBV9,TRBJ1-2,CASSLGTASFSYGYTF,TGTGCCAGCAGCCTAGGGACAGCCTCCTTTAGCTATGGCTACACCTTC
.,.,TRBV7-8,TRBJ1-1,CASSLEGVFTEAFF,TGTGCCAGCAGCTTAGAAGGGGTATTCACTGAAGCTTTCTTT
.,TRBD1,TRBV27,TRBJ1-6,CASSRIPGQGIRSPLHF,TGTGCCAGCAGCCGAATTCCGGGACAGGGGATCCGCTCACCCCTCCACTTT